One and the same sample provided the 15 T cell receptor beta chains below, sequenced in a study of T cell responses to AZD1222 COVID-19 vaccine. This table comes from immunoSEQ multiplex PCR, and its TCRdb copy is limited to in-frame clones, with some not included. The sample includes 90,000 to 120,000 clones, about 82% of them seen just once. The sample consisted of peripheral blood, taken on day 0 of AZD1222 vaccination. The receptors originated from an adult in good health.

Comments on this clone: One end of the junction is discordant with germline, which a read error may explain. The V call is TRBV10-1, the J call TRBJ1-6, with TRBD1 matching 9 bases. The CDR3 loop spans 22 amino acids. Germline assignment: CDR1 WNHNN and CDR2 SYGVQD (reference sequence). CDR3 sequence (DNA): TGCGCCAGCAATGAGGTAAGATGGGGGGACAGGGAAGGTCCGGAAAATAATTCACCCCTCCACTTT. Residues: CASNEVRWGDREGPENNSPLHF.

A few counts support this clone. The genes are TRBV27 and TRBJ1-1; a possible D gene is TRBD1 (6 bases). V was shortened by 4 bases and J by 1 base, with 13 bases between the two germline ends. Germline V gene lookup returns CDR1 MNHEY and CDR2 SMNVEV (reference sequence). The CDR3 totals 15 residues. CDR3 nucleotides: TGTGCCAGCAGTTACAGGGACGCTGGGAACACTGAAGCTTTCTTT. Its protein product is CASSYRDAGNTEAFF.

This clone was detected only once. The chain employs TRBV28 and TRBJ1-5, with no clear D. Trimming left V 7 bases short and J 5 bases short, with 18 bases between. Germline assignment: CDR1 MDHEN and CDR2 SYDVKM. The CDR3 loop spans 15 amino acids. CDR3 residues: CASTSGRQDDQPQHF. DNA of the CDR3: TGTGCCAGCACTTCTGGGCGGCAGGACGATCAGCCCCAGCATTTT. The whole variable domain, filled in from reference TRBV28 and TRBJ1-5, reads DVKVTQSSRYLVKRTGEKVFLECVQDMDHENMFWYRQDPGLGLRLIYFSYDVKMKEKGDIPEGYSVSREKKERFSLILESASTNQTSMYLCASTSGRQDDQPQHFGDGTRLSIL.

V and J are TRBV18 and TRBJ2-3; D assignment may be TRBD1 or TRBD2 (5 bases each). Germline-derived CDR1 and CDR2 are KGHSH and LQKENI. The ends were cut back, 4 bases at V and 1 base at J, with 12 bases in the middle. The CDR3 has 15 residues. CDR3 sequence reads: CASSRPGLGTDTQYF. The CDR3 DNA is TGTGCCAGCTCACGTCCGGGGCTTGGCACAGATACGCAGTATTTT.

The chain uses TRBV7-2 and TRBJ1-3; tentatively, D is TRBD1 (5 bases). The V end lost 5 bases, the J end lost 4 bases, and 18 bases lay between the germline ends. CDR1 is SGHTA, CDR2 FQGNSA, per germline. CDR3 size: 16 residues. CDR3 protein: CASSPRTGVGGNTIYF. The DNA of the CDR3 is TGTGCCAGCAGCCCTCGTACGGGGGTCGGCGGAAACACCATATATTTT.

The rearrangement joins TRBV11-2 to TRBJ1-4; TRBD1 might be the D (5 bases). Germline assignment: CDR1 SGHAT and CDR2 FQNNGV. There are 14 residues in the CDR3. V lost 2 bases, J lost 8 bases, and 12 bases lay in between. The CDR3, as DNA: TGTGCCAGCAGCTTACTTTCAGGGTTCGAAAAACTGTTTTTT. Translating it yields CASSLLSGFEKLFF. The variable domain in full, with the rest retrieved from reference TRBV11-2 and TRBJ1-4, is EAGVAQSPRYKIIEKRQSVAFWCNPISGHATLYWYQQILGQGPKLLIQFQNNGVVDDSQLPKDRFSAERLKGVDSTLKIQPAKLEDSAVYLCASSLLSGFEKLFFGSGTQLSVL.

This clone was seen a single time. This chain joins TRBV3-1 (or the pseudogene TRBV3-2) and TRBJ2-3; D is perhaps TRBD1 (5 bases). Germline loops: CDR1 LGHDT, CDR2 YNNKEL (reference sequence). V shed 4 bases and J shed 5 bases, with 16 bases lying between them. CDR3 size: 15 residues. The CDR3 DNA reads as TGTGCCAGCAGCCTAGCAGGTCGACAGCAAGATACGCAGTATTTT. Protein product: CASSLAGRQQDTQYF.

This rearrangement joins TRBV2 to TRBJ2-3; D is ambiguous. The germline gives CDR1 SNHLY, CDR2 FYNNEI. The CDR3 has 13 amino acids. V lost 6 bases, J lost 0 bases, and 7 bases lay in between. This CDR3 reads CASRRRSTDTQYF. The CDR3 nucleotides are TGTGCCAGCAGGAGGCGGAGCACAGATACGCAGTATTTT.

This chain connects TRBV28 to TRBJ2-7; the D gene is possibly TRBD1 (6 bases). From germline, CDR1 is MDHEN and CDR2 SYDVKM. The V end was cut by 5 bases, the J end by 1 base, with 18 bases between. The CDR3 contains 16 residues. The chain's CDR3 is CASSPRPGAQSYEQYF. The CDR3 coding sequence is TGTGCCAGCAGTCCCCGGCCAGGGGCCCAATCCTACGAGCAGTACTTC.

This CDR3 reads CASSEGWRGSPLHF. The CDR3 DNA reads as TGTGCCAGCAGTGAAGGCTGGCGAGGATCACCCCTCCACTTT. The gene calls are TRBV6-1 and TRBJ1-6; D call uncertain. V lost 1 base to trimming and J lost 10 bases, with 11 bases between them. The CDR3 loop spans 14 amino acids. The germline V gene has CDR1 MNHNS and CDR2 SASEGT.

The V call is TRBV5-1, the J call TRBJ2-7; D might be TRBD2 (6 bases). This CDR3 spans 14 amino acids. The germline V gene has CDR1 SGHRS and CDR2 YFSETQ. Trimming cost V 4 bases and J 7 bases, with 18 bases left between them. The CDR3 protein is CASSPDSAAGEQYF. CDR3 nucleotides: TGCGCCAGCAGCCCGGACTCGGCCGCGGGGGAGCAGTACTTC.

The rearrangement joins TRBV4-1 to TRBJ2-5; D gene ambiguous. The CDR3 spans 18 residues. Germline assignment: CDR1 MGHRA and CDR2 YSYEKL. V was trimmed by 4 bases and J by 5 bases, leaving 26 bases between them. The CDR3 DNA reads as TGCGCCAGCAGCCCTGATCTCGGAATTACAGCGAAAGGGGAGACCCAGTACTTC. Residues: CASSPDLGITAKGETQYF.

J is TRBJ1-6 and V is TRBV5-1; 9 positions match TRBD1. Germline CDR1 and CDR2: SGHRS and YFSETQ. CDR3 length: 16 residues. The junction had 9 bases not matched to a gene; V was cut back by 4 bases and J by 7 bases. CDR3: CASSPNPGQGNSPLHF. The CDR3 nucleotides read TGCGCCAGCAGCCCAAACCCGGGACAGGGCAATTCACCCCTCCACTTT.

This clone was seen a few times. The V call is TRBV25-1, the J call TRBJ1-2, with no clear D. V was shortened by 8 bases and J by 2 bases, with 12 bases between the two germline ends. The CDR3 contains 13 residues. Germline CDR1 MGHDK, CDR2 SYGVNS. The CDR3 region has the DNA TGTGCCAGCGGTTTGGGGAACAACTATGGCTACACCTTC. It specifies CASGLGNNYGYTF.

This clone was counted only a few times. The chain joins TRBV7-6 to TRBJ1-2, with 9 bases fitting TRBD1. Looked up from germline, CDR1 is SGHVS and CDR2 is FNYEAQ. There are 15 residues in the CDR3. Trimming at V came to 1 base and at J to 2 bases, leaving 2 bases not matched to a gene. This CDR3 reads CASSLGGQGNYGYTF. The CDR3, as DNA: TGTGCCAGCAGCTTAGGGGGACAGGGAAACTATGGCTACACCTTC. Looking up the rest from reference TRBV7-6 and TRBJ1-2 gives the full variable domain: GAGVSQSPRYKVTKRGQDVALRCDPISGHVSLYWYRQALGQGPEFLTYFNYEAQQDKSGLPNDRFSAERPEGSISTLTIQRTEQRDSAMYRCASSLGGQGNYGYTFGSGTRLTVV.